This T cell receptor (beta chain) was sequenced for a study of T cell changes during pregnancy in multiple sclerosis. Repertoires were generated with immunoSEQ multiplex PCR, while TCRdb's copy carries only in-frame clones and drops some. Of 30,000 to 45,000 clones listed, about 90% are singletons. This clone showed up just once. From germline, CDR1 is SGHTA and CDR2 FQGNSA. The CDR3 has 14 residues. V was cut by 5 bases and J by 0 bases, with 10 bases left in between. This clonotype was sampled from a female donor with multiple sclerosis, enrolled in a pregnancy study. V gene TRBV7-2 combines with J gene TRBJ1-1; D might be TRBD1 (5 bases). Material: CD4+ T cells from peripheral blood mononuclear cells, obtained after pregnancy. The CDR3 nucleotides read TGTGCCAGCAGCCTGGGGCAGATGAACACTGAAGCTTTCTTT. Residues: CASSLGQMNTEAFF.